What follows is one T cell receptor (beta chain) and its context. In the original analysis: Using reference gene primer amplification, nucleated cell counts were estimated. Method: immunoSEQ multiplex PCR; TCRdb's copy keeps in-frame clones and lacks some. The V and J calls and clone size are taken from that table; D and trimming were inferred from the DNA. The data hold some 41,000 clones, with 70% to 90% observed a single time. This entry belongs to a study of blood T cell repertoires in COVID-19. Study as a whole: The cDNA or gDNA used as material had been derived from T cells, B-cell-depleted T cells, or PBMCs.

This CDR3 region has 13 residues. CDR1 and CDR2 from the germline V gene are MNHEY and SVGAGI. Trimming removed 5 bases from V and 5 bases from J; junction bases left unmatched: 5. This clonotype was obtained from a human donor in a cohort sampled during active COVID-19. The V call is TRBV6-5, the J call TRBJ1-1, with 7 bases matching TRBD1. The sample consisted of peripheral blood. CDR3 nucleotide sequence: TGTGCCAGCAGTCAAACAGGGGCAACTGAAGCTTTCTTT. The encoded protein is CASSQTGATEAFF.